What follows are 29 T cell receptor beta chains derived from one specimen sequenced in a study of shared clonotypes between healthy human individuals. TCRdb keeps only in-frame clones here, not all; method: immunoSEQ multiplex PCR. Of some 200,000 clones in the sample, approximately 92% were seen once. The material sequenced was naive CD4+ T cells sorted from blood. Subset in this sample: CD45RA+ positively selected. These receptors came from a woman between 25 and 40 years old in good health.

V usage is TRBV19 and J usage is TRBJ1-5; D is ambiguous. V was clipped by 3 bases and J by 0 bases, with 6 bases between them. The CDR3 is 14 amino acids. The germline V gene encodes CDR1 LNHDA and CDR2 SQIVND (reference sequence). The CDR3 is CASSMRSSNQPQHF. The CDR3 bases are TGTGCCAGTAGTATGAGAAGTAGCAATCAGCCCCAGCATTTT.

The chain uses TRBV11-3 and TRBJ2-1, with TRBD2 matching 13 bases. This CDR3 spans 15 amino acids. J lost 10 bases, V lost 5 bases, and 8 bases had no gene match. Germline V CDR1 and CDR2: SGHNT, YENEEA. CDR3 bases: TGTGCCAGCAGCAAAGGACTAGCGGGAGTTCGCGAGCAGTTCTTC. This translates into CASSKGLAGVREQFF.

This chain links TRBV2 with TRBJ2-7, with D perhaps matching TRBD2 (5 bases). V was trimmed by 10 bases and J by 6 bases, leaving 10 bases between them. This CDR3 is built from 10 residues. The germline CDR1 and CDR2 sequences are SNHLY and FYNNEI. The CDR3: CANIGSEQYF. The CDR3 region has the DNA TGTGCCAACATAGGGAGCGAGCAGTACTTC. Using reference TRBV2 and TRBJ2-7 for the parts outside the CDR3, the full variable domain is EPEVTQTPSHQVTQMGQEVILRCVPISNHLYFYWYRQILGQKVEFLVSFYNNEISEKSEIFDDQFSVERPDGSNFTLKIRSTKLEDSAMYFCANIGSEQYFGPGTRLTVT.

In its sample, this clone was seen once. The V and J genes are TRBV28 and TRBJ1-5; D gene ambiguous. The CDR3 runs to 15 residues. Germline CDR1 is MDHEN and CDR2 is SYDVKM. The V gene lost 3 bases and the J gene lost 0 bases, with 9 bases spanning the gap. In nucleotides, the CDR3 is TGTGCCAGCAGTTTTGGCTTCCCTAGCAATCAGCCCCAGCATTTT. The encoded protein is CASSFGFPSNQPQHF.

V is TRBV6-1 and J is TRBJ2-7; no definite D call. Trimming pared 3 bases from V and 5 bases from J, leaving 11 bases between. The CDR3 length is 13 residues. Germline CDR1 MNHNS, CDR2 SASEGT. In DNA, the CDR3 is TGTGCCAGCAGTGATGGTTTTTTGCACGAGCAGTACTTC. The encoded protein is CASSDGFLHEQYF.

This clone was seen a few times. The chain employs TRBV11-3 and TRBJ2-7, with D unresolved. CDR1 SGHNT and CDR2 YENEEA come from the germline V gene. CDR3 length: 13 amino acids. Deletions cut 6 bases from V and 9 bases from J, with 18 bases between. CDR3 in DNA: TGTGCCAGCAGTTCTGGACCTTCGGCTGTGCAGTACTTC. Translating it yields CASSSGPSAVQYF.

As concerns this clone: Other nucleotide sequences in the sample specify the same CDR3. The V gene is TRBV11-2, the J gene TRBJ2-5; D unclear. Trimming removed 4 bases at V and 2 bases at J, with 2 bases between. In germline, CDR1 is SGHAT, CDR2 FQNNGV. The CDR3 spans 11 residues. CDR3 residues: CASSSQETQYF. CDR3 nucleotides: TGTGCCAGCAGCTCACAAGAGACCCAGTACTTC.

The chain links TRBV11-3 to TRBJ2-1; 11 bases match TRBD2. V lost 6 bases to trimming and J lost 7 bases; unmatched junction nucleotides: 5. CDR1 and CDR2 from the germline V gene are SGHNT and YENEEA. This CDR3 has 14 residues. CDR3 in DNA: TGTGCCAGCAGTAGCGGGAGGGCTGGGAATGAGCAGTTCTTC. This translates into CASSSGRAGNEQFF. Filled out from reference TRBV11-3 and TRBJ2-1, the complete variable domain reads EAGVVQSPRYKIIEKKQPVAFWCNPISGHNTLYWYLQNLGQGPELLIRYENEEAVDDSQLPKDRFSAERLKGVDSTLKIQPAELGDSAVYLCASSSGRAGNEQFFGPGTRLTVL.

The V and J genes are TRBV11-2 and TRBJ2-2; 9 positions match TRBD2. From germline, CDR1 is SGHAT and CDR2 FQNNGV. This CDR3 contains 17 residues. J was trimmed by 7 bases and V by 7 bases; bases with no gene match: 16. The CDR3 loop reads CASKNFAGGPGHGELFF. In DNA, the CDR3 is TGTGCCAGCAAAAACTTTGCGGGAGGGCCTGGACACGGGGAGCTGTTTTTT.

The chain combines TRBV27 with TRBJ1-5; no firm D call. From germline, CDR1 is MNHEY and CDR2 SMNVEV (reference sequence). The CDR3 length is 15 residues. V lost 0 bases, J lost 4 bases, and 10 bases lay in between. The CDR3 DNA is TGTGCCAGCAGTTTATCCACAGTGCCAAATCAGCCCCAGCATTTT. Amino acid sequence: CASSLSTVPNQPQHF.

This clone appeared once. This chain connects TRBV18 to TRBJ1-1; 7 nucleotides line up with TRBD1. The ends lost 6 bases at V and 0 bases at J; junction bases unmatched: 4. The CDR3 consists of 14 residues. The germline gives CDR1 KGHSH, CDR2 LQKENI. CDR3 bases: TGTGCCAGCTCCCATGGACAGGTGAACACTGAAGCTTTCTTT. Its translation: CASSHGQVNTEAFF.

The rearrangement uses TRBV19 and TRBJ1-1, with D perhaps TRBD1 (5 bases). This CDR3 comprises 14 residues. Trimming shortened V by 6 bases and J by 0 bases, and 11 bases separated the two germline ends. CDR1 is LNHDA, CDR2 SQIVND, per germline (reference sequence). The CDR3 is CASSERGLNTEAFF. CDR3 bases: TGTGCCAGTAGCGAGCGGGGGTTGAACACTGAAGCTTTCTTT.

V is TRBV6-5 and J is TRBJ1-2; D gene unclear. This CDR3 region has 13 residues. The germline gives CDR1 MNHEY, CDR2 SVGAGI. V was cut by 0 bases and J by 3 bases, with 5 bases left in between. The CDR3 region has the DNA TGTGCCAGCAGTTACTCGAGTGACTATGGCTACACCTTC. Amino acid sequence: CASSYSSDYGYTF.

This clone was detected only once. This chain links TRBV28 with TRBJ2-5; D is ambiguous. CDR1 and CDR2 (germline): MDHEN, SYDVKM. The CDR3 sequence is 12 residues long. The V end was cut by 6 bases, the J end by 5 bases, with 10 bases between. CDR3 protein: CASSVYLETQYF. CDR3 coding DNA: TGTGCCAGCAGCGTCTACTTGGAGACCCAGTACTTC.

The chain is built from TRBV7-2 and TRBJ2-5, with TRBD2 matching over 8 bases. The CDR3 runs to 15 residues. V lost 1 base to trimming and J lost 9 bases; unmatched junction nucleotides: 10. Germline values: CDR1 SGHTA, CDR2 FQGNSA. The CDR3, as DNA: TGTGCCAGCAGCTTAGTTTCAGGGCCGGGGGGGGCCCAGTACTTC. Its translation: CASSLVSGPGGAQYF. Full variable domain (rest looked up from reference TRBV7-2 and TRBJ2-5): GAGVSQSPSNKVTEKGKDVELRCDPISGHTALYWYRQSLGQGLEFLIYFQGNSAPDKSGLPSDRFSAERTGGSVSTLTIQRTQQEDSAVYLCASSLVSGPGGAQYFGPGTRLLVL.

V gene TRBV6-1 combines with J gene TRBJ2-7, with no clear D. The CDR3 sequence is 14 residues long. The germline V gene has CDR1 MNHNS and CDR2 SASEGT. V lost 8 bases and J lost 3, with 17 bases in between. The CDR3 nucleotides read TGTGCCAGCCTTGGGCTAGTCGCCTACTACGAGCAGTACTTC. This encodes CASLGLVAYYEQYF.

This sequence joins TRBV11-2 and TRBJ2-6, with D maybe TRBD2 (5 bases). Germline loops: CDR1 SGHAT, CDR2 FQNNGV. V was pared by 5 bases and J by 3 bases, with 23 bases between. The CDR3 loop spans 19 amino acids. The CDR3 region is CASSPRWGARRSGANVLTF. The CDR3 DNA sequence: TGTGCCAGCAGCCCAAGGTGGGGAGCAAGAAGGAGTGGGGCCAACGTCCTGACTTTC.

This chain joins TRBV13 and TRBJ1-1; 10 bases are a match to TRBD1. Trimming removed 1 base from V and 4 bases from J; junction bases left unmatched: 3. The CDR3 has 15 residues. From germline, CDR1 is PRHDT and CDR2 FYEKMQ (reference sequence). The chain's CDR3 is CASSLVGQGSTEAFF. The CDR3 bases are TGTGCCAGCAGCTTAGTGGGACAGGGGTCCACTGAAGCTTTCTTT.

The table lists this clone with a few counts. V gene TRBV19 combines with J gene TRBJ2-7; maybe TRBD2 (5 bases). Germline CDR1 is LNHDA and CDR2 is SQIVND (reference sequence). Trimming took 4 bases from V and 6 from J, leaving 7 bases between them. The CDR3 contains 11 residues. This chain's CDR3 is CASSSRGEQYF. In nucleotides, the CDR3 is TGTGCCAGTAGTAGCCGGGGCGAGCAGTACTTC. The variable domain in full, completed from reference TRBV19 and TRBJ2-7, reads DGGITQSPKYLFRKEGQNVTLSCEQNLNHDAMYWYRQDPGQGLRLIYYSQIVNDFQKGDIAEGYSVSREKKESFPLTVTSAQKNPTAFYLCASSSRGEQYFGPGTRLTVT.

The CDR3 reads CASSPTGTDLEKLFF. As DNA, the CDR3 is TGTGCCAGTAGTCCGACCGGGACAGATCTTGAAAAACTGTTTTTT. The chain combines TRBV19 with TRBJ1-4, with 7 bases fitting TRBD1. Germline trimming cut 5 bases from V and 7 bases from J; bases unmatched to any gene: 10. The germline V gene encodes CDR1 LNHDA and CDR2 SQIVND (reference sequence). CDR3 length equals 15 residues.

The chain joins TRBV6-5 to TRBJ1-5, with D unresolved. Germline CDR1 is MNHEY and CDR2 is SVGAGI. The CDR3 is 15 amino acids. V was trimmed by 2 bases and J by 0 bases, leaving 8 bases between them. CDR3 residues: CASSYDGNSNQPQHF. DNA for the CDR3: TGTGCCAGCAGTTACGACGGGAATAGCAATCAGCCCCAGCATTTT.

CDR3 amino acids: CASSPTARGLKGYQPQHF. The DNA of the CDR3 is TGTGCCAGCAGTCCAACTGCCCGCGGACTTAAAGGATATCAGCCCCAGCATTTT. The rearrangement links TRBV27 to TRBJ1-5; D uncertain. CDR3 length: 18 amino acids. Trimming removed 5 bases at V and 5 bases at J, with 25 bases between. Germline CDR1 and CDR2: MNHEY and SMNVEV (reference sequence).

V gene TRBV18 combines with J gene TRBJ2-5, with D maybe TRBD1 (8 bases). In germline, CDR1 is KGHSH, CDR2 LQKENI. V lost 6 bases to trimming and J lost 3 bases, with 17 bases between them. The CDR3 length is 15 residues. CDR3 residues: CASSRTQGGEETQYF. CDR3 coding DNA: TGTGCCAGCTCGCGGACACAGGGGGGGGAAGAGACCCAGTACTTC.

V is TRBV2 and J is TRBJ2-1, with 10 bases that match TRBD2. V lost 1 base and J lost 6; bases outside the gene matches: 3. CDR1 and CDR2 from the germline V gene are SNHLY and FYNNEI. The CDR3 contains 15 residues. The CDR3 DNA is TGTGCCAGCAGTGAAGGTAGCGGGAGGATCAATGAGCAGTTCTTC. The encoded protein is CASSEGSGRINEQFF.

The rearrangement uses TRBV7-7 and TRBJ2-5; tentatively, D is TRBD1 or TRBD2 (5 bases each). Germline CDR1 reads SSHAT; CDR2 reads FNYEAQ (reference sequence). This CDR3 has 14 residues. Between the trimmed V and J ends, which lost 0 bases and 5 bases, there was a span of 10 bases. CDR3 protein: CASSLAGTGETQYF. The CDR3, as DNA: TGTGCCAGCAGCTTAGCGGGGACGGGGGAGACCCAGTACTTC. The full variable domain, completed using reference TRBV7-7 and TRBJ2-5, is GAGVSQSPRYKVTKRGQDVTLRCDPISSHATLYWYQQALGQGPEFLTYFNYEAQPDKSGLPSDRFSAERPEGSISTLTIQRTEQRDSAMYRCASSLAGTGETQYFGPGTRLLVL.

The CDR3 DNA follows: TGTGCCAGCACCAAACGGGACAGGGGCGTTCTAAGGGGTTCACCCCTCCACTTT. It translates to CASTKRDRGVLRGSPLHF. V and J are TRBV28 and TRBJ1-6; TRBD1 agrees at 10 bases. CDR1 is MDHEN and CDR2 is SYDVKM in the germline V gene. V trimming: 7 bases; J trimming: 9 bases; junction bases outside the gene matches: 18. CDR3 length: 18 amino acids.

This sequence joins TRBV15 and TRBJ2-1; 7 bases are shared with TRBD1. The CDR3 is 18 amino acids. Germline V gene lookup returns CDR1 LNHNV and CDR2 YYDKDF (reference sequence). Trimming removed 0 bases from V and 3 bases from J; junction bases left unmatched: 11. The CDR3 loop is CATSRDPGTAKYYNEQFF. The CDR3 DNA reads TGTGCCACCAGCAGAGACCCAGGGACAGCCAAATACTACAATGAGCAGTTCTTC.

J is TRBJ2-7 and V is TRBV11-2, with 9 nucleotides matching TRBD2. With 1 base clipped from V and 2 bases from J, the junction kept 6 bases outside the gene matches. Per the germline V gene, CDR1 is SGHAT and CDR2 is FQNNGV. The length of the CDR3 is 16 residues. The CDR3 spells CASSLVGAGGTYEQYF. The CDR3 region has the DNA TGTGCCAGCAGCTTAGTAGGAGCGGGAGGAACCTACGAGCAGTACTTC.

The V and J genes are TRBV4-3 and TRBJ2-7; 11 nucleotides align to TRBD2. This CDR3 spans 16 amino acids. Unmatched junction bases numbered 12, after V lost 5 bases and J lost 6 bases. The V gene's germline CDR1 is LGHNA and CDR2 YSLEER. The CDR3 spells CASSLAGTSGQCEQYF. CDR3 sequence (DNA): TGCGCCAGCAGCTTGGCCGGGACTAGCGGCCAGTGCGAGCAGTACTTC.